The rows below give T cell receptor beta chains drawn from one sample of a study of cytomegalovirus exposure and HLA in healthy donors. Assay: immunoSEQ multiplex PCR; the TCRdb copy retains only in-frame clones and omits some. Of some 180,000 clones listed, nearly 80% are singletons. The material sequenced was PBMCs. Receptors originate from a female donor in good health and CMV-seronegative. Both conserved end residues are part of each CDR3. A D gene is named only where the DNA matches it firmly. Rows give clone size only sometimes, using once, few, many, or a class for an expanded clone.

. | TRBJ2-7 | TRBV20-1 | . | CSAITGYEQYF | TGCAGTGCCATAACAGGGTACGAGCAGTACTTC
. | TRBJ2-5 | TRBV25-1 | . | CASRGDRAQWETQYF | TGTGCCAGCAGAGGCGACAGAGCTCAATGGGAGACCCAGTACTTC
. | TRBJ2-2 | TRBV27 | . | CASSLSGELFF | TGTGCCAGCAGTTTGAGCGGGGAGCTGTTTTTT
. | TRBJ2-2 | TRBV7-2 | TRBD2 | CASSPRTSGSRGELFF | TGTGCCAGCAGCCCCCGGACTAGCGGGAGCCGCGGGGAGCTGTTTTTT
. | TRBJ2-1 | TRBV27 | . | CASSSLDSDEQFF | TGTGCCAGCAGTTCCTTAGATTCGGATGAGCAGTTCTTC
. | TRBJ2-7 | TRBV6-5 | . | CASSPRGKSLDEQYF | TGTGCCAGCAGTCCCCGGGGAAAGTCCTTGGACGAGCAGTACTTC
. | TRBJ1-2 | TRBV7-9 | . | CASSDRTAYGYTF | TGTGCCAGCAGCGACAGGACAGCCTATGGCTACACCTTC
few | TRBJ1-2 | TRBV30 | . | CAWTPRSDYGYTF | TGTGCCTGGACTCCCCGGAGTGACTATGGCTACACCTTC
. | TRBJ1-1 | TRBV27 | TRBD1 | CASSLSGQGPYTEAFF | TGTGCCAGCAGTTTATCCGGACAGGGGCCCTACACTGAAGCTTTCTTT
. | TRBJ2-7 | TRBV7-9 | . | CSSSSILTGVSSYEQYF | TGTTCCAGCAGCTCCATCTTAACGGGGGTTAGTTCCTACGAGCAGTACTTC
. | TRBJ2-3 | TRBV4-2 | TRBD2 | CASSQVSGGSTDTQYF | TGTGCCAGCAGCCAAGTAAGCGGGGGGAGCACAGATACGCAGTATTTT
. | TRBJ2-1 | TRBV27 | TRBD2 | CASSLIPSGSYNEQFF | TGTGCCAGCAGTTTAATCCCTAGCGGCTCCTACAATGAGCAGTTCTTC
. | TRBJ2-1 | TRBV5-1 | . | CASSLAWQEFYNEQFF | TGCGCCAGCAGCTTGGCCTGGCAGGAATTCTACAATGAGCAGTTCTTC
. | TRBJ1-3 | TRBV30 | . | CAWAPLRSFGNTIYF | TGTGCCTGGGCACCCCTAAGAAGCTTCGGAAACACCATATATTTT
. | TRBJ2-5 | TRBV6-1 | . | CASSEGSGSETQYF | TGTGCCAGCAGTGAAGGTTCAGGTTCAGAGACCCAGTACTTC
. | TRBJ2-7 | TRBV6-5 | TRBD1 | CASSYFRDRGEQYF | TGTGCCAGCAGTTACTTCCGGGACAGGGGCGAGCAGTACTTC
few | TRBJ1-1 | TRBV7-2 | TRBD1 | CASSLAGTGGTEAFF | TGTGCCAGCAGCTTAGCGGGGACAGGGGGGACTGAAGCTTTCTTT
. | TRBJ1-2 | TRBV7-9 | . | CASSLGGSNYGYTF | TGTGCCAGCAGCTTAGGAGGATCTAATTATGGCTACACCTTC
. | TRBJ2-2 | TRBV7-2 | . | CASSPKTSYTGELFF | TGTGCCAGCAGCCCTAAGACAAGTTACACCGGGGAGCTGTTTTTT
. | TRBJ1-4 | TRBV9 | . | CASSAHSSEKLFF | TGTGCCAGCAGCGCGCACAGTTCCGAAAAACTGTTTTTT
few | TRBJ1-1 | TRBV19 | . | CASSIQGRTEAFF | TGTGCCAGTAGTATCCAGGGTCGGACTGAAGCTTTCTTT
. | TRBJ2-1 | TRBV30 | TRBD2 | CAWRTSGRVGRNNEQFF | TGTGCCTGGAGGACTAGCGGGAGGGTAGGGAGAAACAATGAGCAGTTCTTC
. | TRBJ2-7 | TRBV27 | . | CASSPRLDPLYEQYF | TGTGCCAGCAGTCCCCGACTAGACCCTCTTTACGAGCAGTACTTC
once | TRBJ2-7 | TRBV5-6 | TRBD1 | CASSLVWRDRVDSEQYF | TGTGCCAGCAGCTTGGTTTGGAGGGACAGGGTTGATAGCGAGCAGTACTTC
. | TRBJ2-7 | TRBV30 | . | CAWTGVNEQYF | TGTGCCTGGACAGGGGTAAACGAGCAGTACTTC
. | TRBJ2-5 | TRBV11-3 | TRBD2 | CASSLGLAGEQETQYF | TGTGCCAGCAGCTTAGGGCTAGCGGGAGAACAAGAGACCCAGTACTTC
. | TRBJ2-5 | TRBV30 | TRBD2 | CAWSVLASGRAGETQYF | TGTGCCTGGAGTGTACTGGCTAGCGGGAGGGCCGGAGAGACCCAGTACTTC
. | TRBJ2-7 | TRBV27 | TRBD1 | CASSFIRGTFYEQYF | TGTGCCAGCAGTTTTATCAGGGGGACATTCTACGAGCAGTACTTC
. | TRBJ2-3 | TRBV2 | TRBD2 | CARRTSGASTDTQYF | TGTGCCCGTAGGACTAGCGGGGCATCCACAGATACGCAGTATTTT
. | TRBJ2-3 | TRBV7-2 | . | CASSLGAPSTDTQYF | TGTGCCAGCAGCTTAGGCGCGCCTAGCACAGATACGCAGTATTTT
. | TRBJ2-1 | TRBV12-5 | TRBD2 | CASGLASTSGVFYNEQFF | TGTGCTAGTGGTTTGGCCTCGACTAGCGGGGTATTCTACAATGAGCAGTTCTTC
. | TRBJ2-5 | TRBV5-1 | TRBD2 | CASSLTGLGGETQYF | TGCGCCAGCAGCTTGACGGGACTAGGGGGTGAGACCCAGTACTTC
. | TRBJ2-7 | TRBV18 | . | CASSPRNGMGYEQYF | TGTGCCAGCTCACCACGGAACGGGATGGGCTACGAGCAGTACTTC
. | TRBJ2-3 | TRBV15 | . | CAISREGGEGTDTQYF | TGTGCCATCAGCAGAGAAGGGGGTGAGGGAACAGATACGCAGTATTTT
. | TRBJ1-1 | TRBV27 | . | CASSLLGGRVTEAFF | TGTGCCAGCAGTTTATTGGGGGGGCGCGTCACTGAAGCTTTCTTT
. | TRBJ2-1 | TRBV10-3 | . | CAISDPGGVTGTYNEQFF | TGTGCCATCAGTGACCCCGGGGGAGTTACGGGAACCTACAATGAGCAGTTCTTC
. | TRBJ2-7 | TRBV30 | TRBD1 | CAWSVGTGHEQYF | TGTGCCTGGAGTGTAGGGACAGGGCACGAGCAGTACTTC
. | TRBJ2-1 | TRBV5-4 | TRBD2 | CASGPVGRENEQFF | TGTGCCAGCGGGCCCGTGGGGCGGGAGAATGAGCAGTTCTTC
. | TRBJ1-4 | TRBV19 | . | CASSPREAFEKLFF | TGTGCCAGTAGTCCTCGAGAGGCTTTTGAAAAACTGTTTTTT
. | TRBJ2-1 | TRBV7-9 | . | CASSPPVGGEQFF | TGTGCCAGCAGCCCCCCTGTCGGGGGTGAGCAGTTCTTC
once | TRBJ2-7 | TRBV9 | . | CASSVVDSVYEQYF | TGTGCCAGCAGCGTAGTCGATAGCGTCTACGAGCAGTACTTC
. | TRBJ2-1 | TRBV5-4 | TRBD2 | CASSFWLAGGGEQFF | TGTGCCAGCAGCTTTTGGCTAGCGGGAGGAGGTGAGCAGTTCTTC
once | TRBJ2-3 | TRBV5-1 | TRBD2 | CASSFGLAGGHLTDTQYF | TGCGCCAGCAGCTTCGGACTAGCGGGGGGGCATTTAACAGATACGCAGTATTTT
few | TRBJ2-7 | TRBV2 | . | CASRRGYYEQYF | TGTGCCAGCAGGAGAGGTTACTACGAGCAGTACTTC
. | TRBJ2-2 | TRBV28 | . | CATTRDPVNTGELFF | TGTGCCACTACTCGGGATCCGGTGAACACCGGGGAGCTGTTTTTT
. | TRBJ1-1 | TRBV19 | . | CASSITQQNTEAFF | TGTGCCAGTAGTATTACGCAACAGAACACTGAAGCTTTCTTT
. | TRBJ2-1 | TRBV7-9 | TRBD2 | CASSLALGTSPYNEQFF | TGTGCCAGCAGCTTAGCGCTGGGGACTAGTCCGTACAATGAGCAGTTCTTC
. | TRBJ1-1 | TRBV28 | . | CASSLPLGENTEAFF | TGTGCCAGCAGCCTCCCTTTAGGGGAGAACACTGAAGCTTTCTTT
few | TRBJ2-3 | TRBV5-4 | . | CASSLSGSTDTQYF | TGTGCCAGCAGCTTGTCGGGAAGCACAGATACGCAGTATTTT
. | TRBJ2-3 | TRBV7-9 | . | CASSPTDLGTDTQYF | TGTGCCAGCAGCCCGACAGATCTTGGCACAGATACGCAGTATTTT
. | TRBJ1-2 | TRBV6-5 | TRBD1 | CASSQGQGYGYTF | TGTGCCAGCAGCCAGGGACAGGGCTATGGCTACACCTTC
. | TRBJ2-1 | TRBV7-3 | TRBD2 | CASSLIGGNYNEQFF | TGTGCCAGCAGCTTAATCGGGGGGAACTACAATGAGCAGTTCTTC
few | TRBJ2-7 | TRBV7-4 | . | CASSLRYLGRTPSYEQYF | TGTGCCAGCAGCTTAAGGTATTTAGGACGGACACCCTCCTACGAGCAGTACTTC